This entry lists 29 T cell receptor beta chains sequenced from one sample in a study of blood T cell repertoires in COVID-19 (dated by TCRdb to about 2020). The library came from the immunoSEQ multiplex PCR assay. Imported from immuneACCESS, the table was reduced by TCRdb to in-frame sequences with V and J called. These copies leave out some clones; in studies compared against another copy, an unresolved V gene accounts for under half, and the cause of the remainder is not known. The table for this sample lists 120,000 to 150,000 clones; around 83% of them were counted only once. The top ten clonotypes cover roughly 5.5% of the sample. Sequencing input: PBMCs or T cells enriched from blood (not recorded which). These receptors were obtained from a woman aged 50 to 60 who had been exposed to COVID-19.

The J gene is TRBJ2-2, the V gene TRBV7-8; 8 nucleotides agree with TRBD1. This CDR3 comprises 14 residues. V was clipped by 5 bases and J by 6 bases; unmatched bases: 5. Per germline, CDR1 SGHVS and CDR2 FQNEAQ. This CDR3 is CASSPRGRSGELFF. DNA for the CDR3: TGTGCCAGCAGCCCCAGGGGGCGGTCCGGGGAGCTGTTTTTT.

As for this clone: The sample has other DNA sequences that encode this CDR3 too. V and J are TRBV5-1 and TRBJ1-1; 8 bases line up with TRBD1. J was trimmed by 1 base and V by 1 base; bases with no gene match: 3. Germline lookup yields CDR1 SGHRS and CDR2 YFSETQ. The CDR3 has 15 residues. For the CDR3, the DNA is TGCGCCAGCAGCTTGCAGGGGGCGGCGAACACTGAAGCTTTCTTT. Protein: CASSLQGAANTEAFF.

This clone was counted at least ten times. The rearrangement links TRBV28 to TRBJ2-1; 11 bases are a match to TRBD2. There are 15 residues in the CDR3. J was trimmed by 0 bases and V by 8 bases; bases with no gene match: 3. Germline assignment: CDR1 MDHEN and CDR2 SYDVKM. As DNA, the CDR3 is TGTGCCAGCCTAACTAGCGGGAGCTCCTACAATGAGCAGTTCTTC. Protein: CASLTSGSSYNEQFF.

V gene TRBV29-1 combines with J gene TRBJ1-2, with D unresolved. V lost 0 bases to trimming and J lost 8 bases, with 22 bases between them. The CDR3 runs to 16 residues. Germline V CDR1 and CDR2: SQVTM, ANQGSEA. The CDR3 region is CSVEDRQRSGNRGYTF. CDR3 coding DNA: TGCAGCGTTGAAGATCGGCAGAGGTCGGGGAATCGGGGCTACACCTTC.

This chain links TRBV11-2 with TRBJ2-5, with 8 positions matching TRBD1. The CDR3 loop spans 14 amino acids. Unmatched junction bases numbered 2, after V lost 5 bases and J lost 0 bases. Germline assignment: CDR1 SGHAT and CDR2 FQNNGV. The chain's CDR3 is CASSRQGNQETQYF. DNA of the CDR3: TGTGCCAGCAGCAGACAGGGGAACCAAGAGACCCAGTACTTC. The full variable domain, rest sourced from reference TRBV11-2 and TRBJ2-5, is EAGVAQSPRYKIIEKRQSVAFWCNPISGHATLYWYQQILGQGPKLLIQFQNNGVVDDSQLPKDRFSAERLKGVDSTLKIQPAKLEDSAVYLCASSRQGNQETQYFGPGTRLLVL.

In nucleotides, the CDR3 is TGCGCCAGCAGCCCCACGACAGGGTACGAGCAGTACTTC. Translated, it gives CASSPTTGYEQYF. This rearrangement joins TRBV5-1 to TRBJ2-7; TRBD1 matches at 7 bases. Germline CDR1 is SGHRS and CDR2 is YFSETQ. J lost 4 bases, V lost 4 bases, and 5 bases had no gene match. This CDR3 is 13 amino acids long. Full variable domain (missing parts from reference TRBV5-1 and TRBJ2-7): KAGVTQTPRYLIKTRGQQVTLSCSPISGHRSVSWYQQTPGQGLQFLFEYFSETQRNKGNFPGRFSGRQFSNSRSEMNVSTLELGDSALYLCASSPTTGYEQYFGPGTRLTVT.

V and J are TRBV19 and TRBJ1-1; 7 nucleotides align to TRBD1. The CDR3 extends over 14 amino acids. Germline V gene data show CDR1 as LNHDA and CDR2 as SQIVND (reference sequence). With 5 bases clipped from V and 2 bases from J, the junction kept 5 bases outside the gene matches. CDR3 DNA: TGTGCCAGTAGTCCCGACAGGGCTAACACTGAAGCTTTCTTT. This codes for CASSPDRANTEAFF.

V usage is TRBV2 and J usage is TRBJ2-3; 14 positions agree with TRBD2. This CDR3 region has 20 residues. Germline CDR1 SNHLY, CDR2 FYNNEI. V was pared by 7 bases and J by 0 bases, with 15 bases of the junction left unmatched. In nucleotides, the CDR3 is TGTGCCAGCACACTACCGGGACTAGCGGGGGTCCAGTATAGCACAGATACGCAGTATTTT. It is translated as CASTLPGLAGVQYSTDTQYF.

This clone occurred once. The chain employs TRBV7-9 and TRBJ2-3; tentatively, D is TRBD1 (6 bases). The CDR3 length is 14 residues. In germline, CDR1 is SEHNR, CDR2 FQNEAQ (reference sequence). V was cut by 5 bases and J by 6 bases, with 15 bases left in between. CDR3 residues: CASSTTGYGDTQYF. CDR3 bases: TGTGCCAGCAGCACGACAGGCTATGGGGATACGCAGTATTTT.

This chain joins TRBV5-4 and TRBJ2-1, with TRBD2 matching over 9 bases. The length of the CDR3 is 16 residues. The J segment lost 5 bases and the V segment lost 3 bases, leaving 9 bases of the junction unmatched. Germline V gene sequence: CDR1 SGHNT, CDR2 YYREEE (reference sequence). The CDR3 loop reads CASSSPGAGGHNEQFF. As DNA, the CDR3 is TGTGCCAGCAGCTCTCCAGGAGCGGGGGGCCACAATGAGCAGTTCTTC.

The sample holds one count of this clone. DNA for the CDR3: TGTGCCAGCAGCCCCCTTGACTTTAAGAACACTGAAGCTTTCTTT. It encodes CASSPLDFKNTEAFF. V is TRBV5-6 and J is TRBJ1-1; no clear D. V shed 4 bases and J shed 1 base, with 14 bases lying between them. The CDR3 contains 15 residues. CDR1 and CDR2 from the germline V gene are SGHDT and YYEEEE.

The chain carries TRBV5-1 and TRBJ2-1; weak D call: TRBD2 (6 bases). The length of the CDR3 is 14 residues. Trimming cost V 4 bases and J 7 bases, with 15 bases left between them. CDR1 and CDR2 from the germline V gene are SGHRS and YFSETQ. This CDR3 is CASSPGLSSNEQFF. CDR3 nucleotides: TGCGCCAGCAGCCCGGGACTGTCGTCAAATGAGCAGTTCTTC.

The chain combines TRBV27 with TRBJ1-4; D may be TRBD1 (5 bases). The germline V gene encodes CDR1 MNHEY and CDR2 SMNVEV (reference sequence). Deletions cut 3 bases from V and 11 bases from J, with 13 bases between. The CDR3 has 13 amino acids. The CDR3 reads CASSLGPKGKLFF. CDR3 DNA: TGTGCCAGCAGTTTGGGCCCGAAGGGGAAACTGTTTTTT.

The chain recombines TRBV6-5 with TRBJ2-7; D possibly corresponds to TRBD2 (6 bases). From germline, CDR1 is MNHEY and CDR2 SVGAGI. The CDR3 covers 14 residues. With 7 bases removed from V and 3 bases from J, the gap between germline ends came to 16 bases. The CDR3 bases are TGTGCCAGCATAGCGGAGGGCCACAGCTACGAGCAGTACTTC. Amino acid sequence: CASIAEGHSYEQYF.

V usage is TRBV19 and J usage is TRBJ1-2; D is unclear. The CDR3 length is 12 residues. The germline V gene encodes CDR1 LNHDA and CDR2 SQIVND (reference sequence). Trimming left V 3 bases short and J 8 bases short, with 10 bases between. The chain's CDR3 is CASSITRLGYTF. CDR3 DNA sequence: TGTGCCAGTAGTATTACGAGGCTCGGCTACACCTTC.

This chain joins TRBV4-3 and TRBJ1-2; D is perhaps TRBD1 (6 bases). The V end lost 1 base, the J end lost 5 bases, and 14 bases lay between the germline ends. CDR3 length: 15 amino acids. CDR1 LGHNA and CDR2 YSLEER come from the germline V gene. This CDR3 is CASSQGSDRFYGYTF. CDR3 nucleotide sequence: TGCGCCAGCAGCCAAGGATCGGACAGATTTTATGGCTACACCTTC.

CDR3 coding DNA: TGTGCCAGTAGTACTCGGACAGGGGCGAGTGGCTACACCTTC. Amino acid sequence: CASSTRTGASGYTF. This chain connects TRBV19 to TRBJ1-2, with TRBD1 matching 9 bases. V was pared by 4 bases and J by 7 bases, with 7 bases of the junction left unmatched. The CDR3 spans 14 residues. The germline gives CDR1 LNHDA, CDR2 SQIVND (reference sequence).

The V call is TRBV2, the J call TRBJ1-2, with 10 positions matching TRBD1. CDR1 is SNHLY and CDR2 is FYNNEI in the germline V gene. The CDR3 runs to 14 residues. The V and J ends lost 5 bases and 2 bases, in that order; junction bases with no gene match: 2. CDR3 sequence reads: CASSSGQGNYGYTF. The CDR3 nucleotides are TGTGCCAGCAGTTCGGGACAGGGGAACTATGGCTACACCTTC. Drawing the rest from reference TRBV2 and TRBJ1-2, the complete variable domain is EPEVTQTPSHQVTQMGQEVILRCVPISNHLYFYWYRQILGQKVEFLVSFYNNEISEKSEIFDDQFSVERPDGSNFTLKIRSTKLEDSAMYFCASSSGQGNYGYTFGSGTRLTVV.

The CDR3 coding sequence is TGTGCCAGCAGTGAGCGGACAGGGAACACCGGGGAGCTGTTTTTT. This gives the protein CASSERTGNTGELFF. The chain carries TRBV2 and TRBJ2-2; TRBD1 agrees at 7 bases. Germline V CDR1 and CDR2: SNHLY, FYNNEI. This CDR3 spans 15 amino acids. V trimming: 3 bases; J trimming: 1 base; junction bases outside the gene matches: 2.

Many counts were recorded for this clone. This sequence joins TRBV7-2 and TRBJ1-4; 7 nucleotides line up with TRBD1. The CDR3 is 13 amino acids. Germline CDR1 SGHTA, CDR2 FQGNSA. J lost 10 bases, V lost 7 bases, and 9 bases had no gene match. CDR3 bases: TGTGCCAGCAACGACAGGGAACAAGGAAAACTGTTTTTT. Translated: CASNDREQGKLFF.

V gene TRBV4-3 combines with J gene TRBJ2-7; unclear D gene. V was clipped by 0 bases and J by 3 bases, with 12 bases between them. The germline V gene has CDR1 LGHNA and CDR2 YSLEER. The CDR3 totals 15 residues. The CDR3 DNA is TGCGCCAGCAGCCAAGATCTACTCACCGACTACGAGCAGTACTTC. Its protein product is CASSQDLLTDYEQYF.

The chain links TRBV7-2 to TRBJ1-5, with D unclear. CDR3 size: 14 residues. The germline V and J ends were trimmed by 0 bases and 6 bases, with 9 bases remaining between them. Germline V CDR1 and CDR2: SGHTA, FQGNSA. The CDR3 nucleotides read TGTGCCAGCAGCTTAGCGCTATTCGGTCAGCCCCAGCATTTT. It codes for CASSLALFGQPQHF.

The J gene is TRBJ1-5, the V gene TRBV18, with D possibly TRBD1 on 5 matching bases. The CDR3 has 16 residues. Trimming shortened V by 1 base and J by 4 bases, and 14 bases separated the two germline ends. The V gene's germline CDR1 is KGHSH and CDR2 LQKENI. The CDR3 DNA sequence: TGTGCCAGCTCACCACGGCAGGGTGTAAGGAATCAGCCCCAGCATTTT. Protein sequence: CASSPRQGVRNQPQHF.

The chain links TRBV27 to TRBJ1-2, with 7 positions matching TRBD1. The CDR3 loop spans 15 amino acids. J lost 4 bases, V lost 6 bases, and 11 bases had no gene match. Per the germline V gene, CDR1 is MNHEY and CDR2 is SMNVEV (reference sequence). CDR3: CASRLAGGVGYGYTF. The CDR3, as DNA: TGTGCCAGCAGGCTGGCAGGGGGAGTCGGCTATGGCTACACCTTC.

The chain uses TRBV18 and TRBJ2-5; 8 bases fit TRBD2. The CDR3 covers 15 residues. The V segment lost 0 bases and the J segment 1 base; nucleotides outside the gene matches: 1. Germline V lookup: CDR1 KGHSH, CDR2 LQKENI. CDR3 region: CASSPPAGGQETQYF. For the CDR3, the DNA is TGTGCCAGCTCACCACCTGCGGGAGGCCAAGAGACCCAGTACTTC.

The rearrangement uses TRBV19 and TRBJ1-2, with D possibly matching TRBD1 (6 bases). V lost 0 bases to trimming and J lost 0 bases, with 11 bases between them. The CDR3 spans 16 residues. Germline CDR1 and CDR2: LNHDA and SQIVND (reference sequence). The CDR3 spells CASSIDGTRANYGYTF. The CDR3 DNA reads TGTGCCAGTAGTATAGACGGGACAAGAGCTAACTATGGCTACACCTTC.

The chain uses TRBV25-1 and TRBJ1-6; 11 nucleotides agree with TRBD1. Germline loops: CDR1 MGHDK, CDR2 SYGVNS. This CDR3 has 15 amino acids. V was pared by 7 bases and J by 10 bases, with 9 bases of the junction left unmatched. Here the CDR3 DNA reads TGTGCCAGCAAGGGACAGGGGGGACCTCAGTCACCCCTCCACTTT. Its translation is CASKGQGGPQSPLHF.

The chain is built from TRBV19 and TRBJ1-3; possible D gene TRBD1, 5 bases. Germline V lookup: CDR1 LNHDA, CDR2 SQIVND (reference sequence). Trimming stripped 0 bases from V and 1 base from J, with 7 bases between. The CDR3 has 15 residues. The CDR3 DNA is TGTGCCAGTAGTATAGAGGGGACTTCTGGAAACACCATATATTTT. The encoded protein is CASSIEGTSGNTIYF. The full variable domain, its missing parts supplied by reference TRBV19 and TRBJ1-3, is DGGITQSPKYLFRKEGQNVTLSCEQNLNHDAMYWYRQDPGQGLRLIYYSQIVNDFQKGDIAEGYSVSREKKESFPLTVTSAQKNPTAFYLCASSIEGTSGNTIYFGEGSWLTVV.

This chain uses TRBV12-3 or TRBV12-4 with TRBJ1-5, with D possibly matching TRBD1 (5 bases). The germline V and J ends were trimmed by 5 bases and 7 bases, with 12 bases remaining between them. This CDR3 is built from 13 residues. The CDR3 sequence is CASSGEGVQPQHF. In DNA form, the CDR3 reads TGTGCCAGCAGTGGGGAAGGGGTACAGCCCCAGCATTTT.